A single sample is the source of the 17 T cell receptor beta chains below, sequenced in a study of Ad26.COV2.S vaccination and SARS-CoV-2 variants. Treatment defined: about 20 received Ad26.COV2.S at low or high dose, single or two shots; about five received placebo; per-sample allocation not given. It was on day 63 after the first vaccine or placebo injection that samples were taken. Sequencing used immunoSEQ multiplex PCR; TCRdb keeps in-frame clones, though not all of them. The repertoire has 500,000 or so clones, approximately 90% of them found once; the top ten carry roughly 13%. Here the sequenced sample was peripheral blood, taken in a trial of Ad26.COV2.S vaccine versus placebo. Receptors were obtained from a person between 18 and 59 years old who received the Ad26.COV2.S COVID-19 vaccine or a placebo.

This clone was found once. The CDR3 nucleotides are TGTGCCAGCAGTTATCTGGGGTCAGAGACCCAGTACTTC. Translating gives CASSYLGSETQYF. This chain connects TRBV6-5 to TRBJ2-5; D remains unclear. The length of the CDR3 is 13 residues. Germline values: CDR1 MNHEY, CDR2 SVGAGI. V lost 3 bases, J lost 4 bases, and 9 bases lay in between.

J is TRBJ2-2 and V is TRBV7-8, with D perhaps TRBD1 or TRBD2 (5 bases each). Germline values: CDR1 SGHVS, CDR2 FQNEAQ. The CDR3 is 16 amino acids. V was clipped by 2 bases and J by 7 bases, with 17 bases between them. This chain's CDR3 is CASSLLEGRGVGELFF. DNA for the CDR3: TGTGCCAGCAGCTTACTTGAGGGGCGTGGGGTCGGGGAGCTGTTTTTT.

J is TRBJ2-5 and V is TRBV6-5; D uncertain. Trimming took off 0 bases at V and 5 bases at J, with 10 bases between the two ends. The CDR3 covers 14 residues. Germline CDR1 MNHEY, CDR2 SVGAGI. The CDR3 is CASSYSTGQETQYF. CDR3 bases: TGTGCCAGCAGTTACTCAACGGGCCAGGAGACCCAGTACTTC.

The chain combines TRBV29-1 with TRBJ2-3; 15 bases fit TRBD2. J lost 0 bases, V lost 6 bases, and 4 bases had no gene match. The CDR3 totals 16 residues. Looked up from germline, CDR1 is SQVTM and CDR2 is ANQGSEA. CDR3 coding DNA: TGCAGCGTGAGGGGACTAGCGGGGGGTAGCACAGATACGCAGTATTTT. Amino acid sequence: CSVRGLAGGSTDTQYF.

The table lists this clone with a count of one. The chain recombines TRBV20-1 with TRBJ2-7; 10 bases line up with TRBD2. Trimming at V came to 3 bases and at J to 3 bases, leaving 5 bases not matched to a gene. The CDR3 spans 14 residues. Germline loops: CDR1 DFQATT, CDR2 SNEGSKA (reference sequence). CDR3 sequence (DNA): TGCAGTGCTAGTTTGTCTAGCGGGAGCTACGAGCAGTACTTC. Amino acid sequence: CSASLSSGSYEQYF.

The chain joins TRBV2 to TRBJ2-1; 8 nucleotides agree with TRBD2. Trimming cost V 6 bases and J 9 bases; bases outside gene matches: 1. The germline CDR1 and CDR2 sequences are SNHLY and FYNNEI. This CDR3 has 11 amino acids. The CDR3 sequence is CASRGTSEQFF. Here the CDR3 DNA reads TGTGCCAGCAGGGGGACTAGTGAGCAGTTCTTC.

This clone was observed a single time. The rearrangement uses TRBV9 and TRBJ1-2; D call uncertain. This CDR3 spans 16 amino acids. CDR1 and CDR2 (germline): SGDLS, YYNGEE. V lost 4 bases and J lost 8, with 24 bases in between. The CDR3 sequence is CASSPDGKKRTRGYTF. Here the CDR3 DNA reads TGTGCCAGCAGCCCGGACGGGAAAAAGAGGACGCGCGGCTACACCTTC.

The chain employs TRBV6-2 or TRBV6-3 and TRBJ2-7, with TRBD2 identical over 14 bases. Trimming took 5 bases from V and 6 from J; bases not matched to a gene: 6. CDR1 MNHEY and CDR2 SVGEGT come from the germline V gene. The CDR3 is 15 amino acids. The CDR3 DNA reads TGTGCCAGCAGTCCCGGACTAGCGGGAGGTCTCGAGCAGTACTTC. Protein sequence: CASSPGLAGGLEQYF.

The V call is TRBV5-1, the J call TRBJ2-1, with D unclear. This CDR3 is built from 14 residues. Trimming removed 4 bases at V and 7 bases at J, with 15 bases between. Germline assignment: CDR1 SGHRS and CDR2 YFSETQ. Written as DNA, the CDR3 is TGCGCCAGCAGCCCTAGTTTTATTCAGAATGAGCAGTTCTTC. Its translation: CASSPSFIQNEQFF. Complete variable domain (other parts from reference TRBV5-1 and TRBJ2-1): KAGVTQTPRYLIKTRGQQVTLSCSPISGHRSVSWYQQTPGQGLQFLFEYFSETQRNKGNFPGRFSGRQFSNSRSEMNVSTLELGDSALYLCASSPSFIQNEQFFGPGTRLTVL.

V gene TRBV4-1 combines with J gene TRBJ2-1; weak D call: TRBD2 (5 bases). This CDR3 is built from 13 residues. Germline CDR1 is MGHRA and CDR2 is YSYEKL. Trimming cost V 1 base and J 7 bases, with 8 bases left between them. The CDR3 here is CASSQVGENEQFF. The DNA for the CDR3 is TGCGCCAGCAGCCAAGTGGGAGAGAATGAGCAGTTCTTC.

This chain links TRBV30 with TRBJ1-4; D not certain. V gave up 5 bases and J gave up 4 bases, with 11 bases separating them. This CDR3 has 13 residues. CDR1 GTSNPN and CDR2 SVGIG come from the germline V gene (reference sequence). The CDR3 reads CAWSRTRNEKLFF. The CDR3 DNA is TGTGCCTGGTCTCGGACCCGTAATGAAAAACTGTTTTTT.

The chain employs TRBV30 and TRBJ1-5, with 9 bases matching TRBD1. V was pared by 5 bases and J by 5 bases, with 4 bases of the junction left unmatched. CDR1 and CDR2 from the germline V gene are GTSNPN and SVGIG (reference sequence). The CDR3 loop spans 13 amino acids. This chain's CDR3 is CAWGTGRDQPQHF. DNA of the CDR3: TGTGCCTGGGGGACAGGGAGAGATCAGCCCCAGCATTTT.

Here the CDR3 reads CASGPPNQPQHF. Here the CDR3 DNA reads TGTGCCAGCGGCCCCCCAAATCAGCCCCAGCATTTT. The genes are TRBV27 and TRBJ1-5; D remains unclear. Trimming cost V 8 bases and J 4 bases, with 9 bases left between them. The CDR3 sequence is 12 residues long. CDR1 and CDR2 from the germline V gene are MNHEY and SMNVEV (reference sequence).

The CDR3 region is CASSPQGRNGYTF. CDR3 nucleotides: TGTGCCAGCAGTCCCCAGGGGAGGAATGGCTACACCTTC. The chain has TRBV28 and TRBJ1-2; weak D call: TRBD1 (6 bases). Germline CDR1 and CDR2: MDHEN and SYDVKM. The CDR3 is 13 amino acids. The germline V and J ends were trimmed by 5 bases and 6 bases, with 13 bases remaining between them.

J is TRBJ1-5 and V is TRBV30; D gene unclear. V dropped 5 bases and J dropped 0 bases, with 14 bases sitting between them. Germline V gene sequence: CDR1 GTSNPN, CDR2 SVGIG (reference sequence). The CDR3 spans 15 residues. The CDR3 DNA reads TGTGCCTGGTCGGATGGGGTCTATAGCAATCAGCCCCAGCATTTT. This gives the protein CAWSDGVYSNQPQHF.

The chain combines TRBV5-1 with TRBJ1-1; D not resolved. The V and J ends lost 5 bases and 8 bases respectively, with 13 bases between them. Germline V gene sequence: CDR1 SGHRS, CDR2 YFSETQ. This CDR3 has 12 residues. The CDR3 DNA sequence: TGCGCCAGCAGGAAGGCCGGGCAGGAAGCTTTCTTT. This gives the protein CASRKAGQEAFF.

The chain carries TRBV28 and TRBJ1-5, with a possible D match to TRBD1 (6 bases). Between the trimmed V and J ends, which lost 2 bases and 6 bases, there was a span of 8 bases. Germline-derived CDR1 and CDR2 are MDHEN and SYDVKM. The length of the CDR3 is 13 residues. Here the CDR3 reads CASSLGGRQPQHF. The CDR3 DNA is TGTGCCAGCAGTTTAGGGGGGCGTCAGCCCCAGCATTTT.